The 14 T cell receptor beta chains presented below share a single source sample, sequenced in a study of blood T cell repertoires in COVID-19. Profiling relied on immunoSEQ multiplex PCR, and the TCRdb table lists in-frame clones only, not all of them. This table holds some 200,000 clones, more than 75% found once. Sequencing input: peripheral blood. Every receptor here comes from a man of 80 years or more with acute or convalescent COVID-19.

V usage is TRBV6-5 and J usage is TRBJ1-6, with 8 bases fitting TRBD1. V was pared by 3 bases and J by 8 bases, with 3 bases of the junction left unmatched. Germline CDR1 is MNHEY and CDR2 is SVGAGI. The CDR3 has 14 amino acids. This CDR3 reads CASSYGDRYSPLHF. The CDR3 DNA reads as TGTGCCAGCAGTTATGGGGACAGGTATTCACCCCTCCACTTT.

The chain recombines TRBV12-5 with TRBJ2-1, with TRBD2 matching over 9 bases. The CDR3 has 16 residues. Trimming at V came to 4 bases and at J to 7 bases, leaving 11 bases not matched to a gene. The V gene's germline CDR1 is LGHNT and CDR2 FRNRAP. As DNA, the CDR3 is TGTGCTAGTGGTTCCCGAGGTGGCGGGAGGGATAATGAGCAGTTCTTC. This sequence encodes CASGSRGGGRDNEQFF. Full variable domain (rest looked up from reference TRBV12-5 and TRBJ2-1): DARVTQTPRHKVTEMGQEVTMRCQPILGHNTVFWYRQTMMQGLELLAYFRNRAPLDDSGMPKDRFSAEMPDATLATLKIQPSEPRDSAVYFCASGSRGGGRDNEQFFGPGTRLTVL.

V is TRBV9 and J is TRBJ2-1, with TRBD1 matching 12 bases. The CDR3 length is 15 residues. V lost 0 bases, J lost 7 bases, and 2 bases stayed unmatched. The germline gives CDR1 SGDLS, CDR2 YYNGEE. In DNA form, the CDR3 reads TGTGCCAGCAGCGTAGCGGGACAGGGGGCAAATGAGCAGTTCTTC. This translates into CASSVAGQGANEQFF.

V gene TRBV2 combines with J gene TRBJ2-7; TRBD2 aligns across 7 bases. Germline V gene sequence: CDR1 SNHLY, CDR2 FYNNEI. This CDR3 comprises 17 residues. V shed 4 bases and J 5 bases; nucleotides not matched to a gene: 17. The DNA of the CDR3 is TGTGCCAGCAGTGTTCCCAAAATCGGCGGGAGAATCCACGAGCAGTACTTC. Amino acids: CASSVPKIGGRIHEQYF.

The CDR3 sequence is CASSPGSFANYGYTF. CDR3 nucleotide sequence: TGTGCCAGCAGTCCCGGGTCATTCGCTAACTATGGCTACACCTTC. The V gene is TRBV27, the J gene TRBJ1-2; unclear D gene. CDR3 length: 15 amino acids. Germline V gene sequence: CDR1 MNHEY, CDR2 SMNVEV (reference sequence). V was cut by 5 bases and J by 0 bases, with 13 bases left in between.

This chain joins TRBV24-1 and TRBJ1-5; TRBD1 matches 7 bases. From germline, CDR1 is KGHDR and CDR2 SFDVKD. The CDR3 runs 18 residues. J gave up 2 bases and V 4 bases, and 13 bases lay outside the gene matches. The CDR3 sequence: CATSDSPTTGFGNQPQHF. As DNA, the CDR3 is TGTGCCACCAGTGACTCACCCACGACAGGGTTCGGCAATCAGCCCCAGCATTTT.

The gene calls are TRBV6-1 and TRBJ1-2; D gene uncertain. Trimming cost V 3 bases and J 5 bases, with 10 bases left between them. The CDR3 covers 13 residues. Germline CDR1 is MNHNS and CDR2 is SASEGT. This CDR3 reads CASSDGIAYGYTF. The DNA of the CDR3 is TGTGCCAGCAGTGACGGGATAGCTTATGGCTACACCTTC.

This chain links TRBV7-2 with TRBJ2-3; 9 bases match TRBD2. V trimming: 7 bases; J trimming: 1 base; junction bases outside the gene matches: 6. Germline V gene lookup returns CDR1 SGHTA and CDR2 FQGNSA. The CDR3 length is 15 residues. In DNA form, the CDR3 reads TGTGCCAGCACCCTAGCGGGACTGGGCACAGATACGCAGTATTTT. Amino acid sequence: CASTLAGLGTDTQYF.

The J gene is TRBJ2-5, the V gene TRBV4-1; 7 bases are a match to TRBD2. J lost 5 bases, V lost 2 bases, and 5 bases had no gene match. The CDR3 is made up of 14 amino acids. The germline gives CDR1 MGHRA, CDR2 YSYEKL. The CDR3 is CASSQTGGGETQYF. The CDR3 nucleotides read TGCGCCAGCAGCCAAACGGGAGGTGGGGAGACCCAGTACTTC.

V gene TRBV11-2 combines with J gene TRBJ2-1; D remains unclear. The CDR3 is 13 amino acids. V lost 7 bases and J 4 bases, leaving 11 bases between the germline ends. The germline V gene has CDR1 SGHAT and CDR2 FQNNGV. The CDR3 nucleotides read TGTGCCAGCACCCGGTCTGTGTACAATGAGCAGTTCTTC. Translated, it gives CASTRSVYNEQFF.

V gene TRBV28 combines with J gene TRBJ2-3, with D possibly being TRBD1 (5 bases). The CDR3 totals 15 residues. CDR1 is MDHEN, CDR2 SYDVKM, per germline. The V gene lost 5 bases and the J gene lost 0 bases, with 12 bases spanning the gap. CDR3: CASSKRGLSTDTQYF. As DNA, the CDR3 is TGTGCCAGCAGTAAAAGGGGATTAAGCACAGATACGCAGTATTTT.

This chain connects TRBV12-3 or TRBV12-4 to TRBJ2-3, with 9 bases aligning to TRBD2. With 6 bases clipped from V and 6 bases from J, the junction kept 1 base outside the gene matches. CDR3 length equals 12 residues. The CDR3 nucleotides are TGTGCCAGCAGGCGGGGGGGTGATACGCAGTATTTT. The encoded protein is CASRRGGDTQYF.

This chain connects TRBV27 to TRBJ2-7; D might be TRBD1 (6 bases). This CDR3 comprises 14 residues. Germline loops: CDR1 MNHEY, CDR2 SMNVEV (reference sequence). The ends were cut back, 4 bases at V and 2 bases at J, with 12 bases in the middle. The CDR3 loop is CASSSQAGAYEQYF. The CDR3 DNA reads as TGTGCCAGCAGTTCACAGGCAGGGGCCTACGAGCAGTACTTC.

For the CDR3, the DNA is TGTGCCAGCAGTTACCTAGTAGCGGGAGGTTACAATGAGCAGTTCTTC. Translated: CASSYLVAGGYNEQFF. The chain has TRBV6-2 or TRBV6-3 and TRBJ2-1; 10 positions agree with TRBD2. The germline CDR1 and CDR2 sequences are MNHEY and SVGEGT. The ends lost 2 bases at V and 4 bases at J; junction bases unmatched: 5. The CDR3 runs to 16 residues.